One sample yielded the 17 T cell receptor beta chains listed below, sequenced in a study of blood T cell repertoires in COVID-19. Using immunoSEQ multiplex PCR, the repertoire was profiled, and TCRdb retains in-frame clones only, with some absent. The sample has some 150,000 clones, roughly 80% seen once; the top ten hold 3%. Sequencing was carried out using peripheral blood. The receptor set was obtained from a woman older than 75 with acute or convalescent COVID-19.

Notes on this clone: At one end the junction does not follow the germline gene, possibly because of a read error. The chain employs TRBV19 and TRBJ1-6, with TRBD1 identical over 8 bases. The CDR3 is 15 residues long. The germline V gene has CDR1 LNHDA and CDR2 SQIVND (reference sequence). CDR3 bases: TGTGCCAGTAGTAGGCGGACAGGGATGAATTTACCCCTCCACTTT. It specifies CASSRRTGMNLPLHF.

This chain's CDR3 is CASSTGQGRTYNSPLHF. In DNA, the CDR3 is TGTGCCAGCAGTACCGGACAGGGGAGAACCTATAATTCACCCCTCCACTTT. This chain connects TRBV27 to TRBJ1-6, with 9 nucleotides matching TRBD1. The CDR3 spans 17 residues. V lost 5 bases, J lost 2 bases, and 7 bases stayed unmatched. Germline values: CDR1 MNHEY, CDR2 SMNVEV (reference sequence).

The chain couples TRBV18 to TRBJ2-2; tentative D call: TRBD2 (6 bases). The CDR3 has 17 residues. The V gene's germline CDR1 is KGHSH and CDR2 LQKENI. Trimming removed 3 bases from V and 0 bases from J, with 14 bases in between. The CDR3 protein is CASSPPSGGSNTGELFF. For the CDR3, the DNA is TGTGCCAGCTCACCCCCCTCCGGGGGATCGAACACCGGGGAGCTGTTTTTT.

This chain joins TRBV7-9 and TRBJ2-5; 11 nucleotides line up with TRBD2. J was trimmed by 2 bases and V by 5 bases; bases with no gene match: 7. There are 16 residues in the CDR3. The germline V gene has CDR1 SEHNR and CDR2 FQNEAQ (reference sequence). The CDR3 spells CASSPLAGGFQETQYF. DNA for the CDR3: TGTGCCAGCAGCCCCCTAGCGGGGGGTTTTCAAGAGACCCAGTACTTC.

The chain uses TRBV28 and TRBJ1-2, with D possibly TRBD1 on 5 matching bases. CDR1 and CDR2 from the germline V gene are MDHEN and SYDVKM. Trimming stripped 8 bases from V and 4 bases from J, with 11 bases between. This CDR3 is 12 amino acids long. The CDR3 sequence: CASLKGFYGYTF. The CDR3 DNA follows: TGTGCCAGCCTTAAGGGGTTCTATGGCTACACCTTC.

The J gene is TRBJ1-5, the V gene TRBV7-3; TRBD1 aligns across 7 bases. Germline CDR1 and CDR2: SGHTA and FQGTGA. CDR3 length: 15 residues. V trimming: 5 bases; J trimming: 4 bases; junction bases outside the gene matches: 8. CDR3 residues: CASSPPGTVNQPQHF. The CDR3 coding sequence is TGTGCCAGCAGCCCGCCAGGGACAGTGAATCAGCCCCAGCATTTT.

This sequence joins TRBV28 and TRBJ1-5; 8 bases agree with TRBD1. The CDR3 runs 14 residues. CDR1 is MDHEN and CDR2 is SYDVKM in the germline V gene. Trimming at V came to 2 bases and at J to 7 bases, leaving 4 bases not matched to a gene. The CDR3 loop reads CASSLRTGLQPQHF. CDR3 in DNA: TGTGCCAGCAGTTTACGGACAGGGTTACAGCCCCAGCATTTT. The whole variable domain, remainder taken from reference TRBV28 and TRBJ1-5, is DVKVTQSSRYLVKRTGEKVFLECVQDMDHENMFWYRQDPGLGLRLIYFSYDVKMKEKGDIPEGYSVSREKKERFSLILESASTNQTSMYLCASSLRTGLQPQHFGDGTRLSIL.

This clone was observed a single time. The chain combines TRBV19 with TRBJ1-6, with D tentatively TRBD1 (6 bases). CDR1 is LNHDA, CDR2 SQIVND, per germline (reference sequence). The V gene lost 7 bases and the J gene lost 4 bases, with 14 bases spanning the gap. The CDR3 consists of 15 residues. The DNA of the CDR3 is TGTGCCAGTATGTTGGGGGCTGGTTATAATTCACCCCTCCACTTT. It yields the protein CASMLGAGYNSPLHF.

The CDR3 region has the DNA TGTGCCAGCAGTTACAGGCAGGTGTCCCTATCTGGCTACACCTTC. Residues: CASSYRQVSLSGYTF. V is TRBV6-5 and J is TRBJ1-2; D ambiguous. The CDR3 has 15 amino acids. The germline gives CDR1 MNHEY, CDR2 SVGAGI. Trimming removed 2 bases from V and 7 bases from J, with 17 bases in between.

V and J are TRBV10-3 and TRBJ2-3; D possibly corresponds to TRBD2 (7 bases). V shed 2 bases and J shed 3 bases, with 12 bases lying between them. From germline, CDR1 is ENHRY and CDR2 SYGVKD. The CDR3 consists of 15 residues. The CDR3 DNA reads TGTGCCATCAGTGAGCGGGGGGCCGGGACAGATACGCAGTATTTT. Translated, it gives CAISERGAGTDTQYF.

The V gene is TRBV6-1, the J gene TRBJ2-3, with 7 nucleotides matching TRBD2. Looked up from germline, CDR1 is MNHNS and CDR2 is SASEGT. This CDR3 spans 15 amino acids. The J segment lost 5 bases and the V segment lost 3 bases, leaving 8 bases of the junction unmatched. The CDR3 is CASSEGVVAGDTQYF. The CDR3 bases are TGTGCCAGCAGTGAGGGGGTGGTAGCGGGAGATACGCAGTATTTT.

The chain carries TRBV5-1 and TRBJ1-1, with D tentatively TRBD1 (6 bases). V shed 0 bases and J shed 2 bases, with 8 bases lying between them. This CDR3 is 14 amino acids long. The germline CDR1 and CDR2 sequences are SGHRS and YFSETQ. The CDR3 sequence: CASSLAGQNTEAFF. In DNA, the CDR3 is TGCGCCAGCAGCTTGGCGGGACAAAACACTGAAGCTTTCTTT.

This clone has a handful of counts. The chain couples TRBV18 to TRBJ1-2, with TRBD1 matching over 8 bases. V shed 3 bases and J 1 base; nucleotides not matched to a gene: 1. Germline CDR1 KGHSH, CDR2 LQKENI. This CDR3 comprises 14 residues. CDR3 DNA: TGTGCCAGCTCACCGACAGGGGTTAACTATGGCTACACCTTC. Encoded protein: CASSPTGVNYGYTF.

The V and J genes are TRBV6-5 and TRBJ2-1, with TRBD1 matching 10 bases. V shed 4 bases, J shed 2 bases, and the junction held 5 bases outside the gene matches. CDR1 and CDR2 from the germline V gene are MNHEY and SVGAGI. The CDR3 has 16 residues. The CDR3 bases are TGTGCCAGCAGTTTCGGACAGGGGGGTCCCTACAATGAGCAGTTCTTC. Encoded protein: CASSFGQGGPYNEQFF.

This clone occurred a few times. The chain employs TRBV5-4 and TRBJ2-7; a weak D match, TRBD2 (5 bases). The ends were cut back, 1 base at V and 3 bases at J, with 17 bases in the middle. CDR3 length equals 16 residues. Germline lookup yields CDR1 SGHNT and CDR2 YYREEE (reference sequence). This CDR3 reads CASSLSRSGADYEQYF. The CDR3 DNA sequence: TGTGCCAGCAGCTTGAGTCGGTCCGGAGCGGACTACGAGCAGTACTTC.

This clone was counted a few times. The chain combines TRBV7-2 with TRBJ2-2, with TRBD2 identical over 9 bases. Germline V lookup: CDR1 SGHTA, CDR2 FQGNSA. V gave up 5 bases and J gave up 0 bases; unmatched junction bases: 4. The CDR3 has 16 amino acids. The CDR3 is CASSALAGTNTGELFF. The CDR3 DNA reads TGTGCCAGCAGCGCCCTAGCGGGAACGAACACCGGGGAGCTGTTTTTT.

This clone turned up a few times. CDR3 loop: CATNPAAITYGYTF. The CDR3, as DNA: TGTGCCACAAACCCGGCGGCCATTACCTATGGCTACACCTTC. The J gene is TRBJ1-2, the V gene TRBV19; D gene ambiguous. Trimming removed 10 bases from V and 4 bases from J, with 19 bases in between. Germline V lookup: CDR1 LNHDA, CDR2 SQIVND (reference sequence). The CDR3 contains 14 residues. The whole variable domain, remainder taken from reference TRBV19 and TRBJ1-2, is DGGITQSPKYLFRKEGQNVTLSCEQNLNHDAMYWYRQDPGQGLRLIYYSQIVNDFQKGDIAEGYSVSREKKESFPLTVTSAQKNPTAFYLCATNPAAITYGYTFGSGTRLTVV.